The next 23 T cell receptor beta chains were all read from a single sample in a study of cytomegalovirus exposure and HLA in healthy donors (dated by TCRdb to between 2016 and 2019). Library prep was done by the immunoSEQ multiplex PCR assay. TCRdb limited this immuneACCESS table to in-frame rearrangements with V and J called. A share of clones is missing; checked studies link under half to unresolved V genes, and the rest is unexplained. This sample gives roughly 140,000 clones in total; 85% to 90% of them show up just once. Jointly, the top ten make up around 3.2% of the sample. The sample comprised PBMCs. The receptors were sampled from a woman aged 18-35 years in good health and CMV-seropositive.

This sequence joins TRBV19 and TRBJ2-1; no definite D call. Germline CDR1 is LNHDA and CDR2 is SQIVND (reference sequence). This CDR3 spans 14 amino acids. The V end lost 2 bases, the J end lost 9 bases, and 14 bases lay between the germline ends. The CDR3 loop is CASSIRAPWVEQFF. As DNA, the CDR3 is TGTGCCAGTAGTATACGAGCGCCCTGGGTTGAGCAGTTCTTC.

The chain has TRBV11-2 and TRBJ1-2, with D unclear. Looked up from germline, CDR1 is SGHAT and CDR2 is FQNNGV. This CDR3 spans 15 amino acids. V was cut by 6 bases and J by 4 bases, with 18 bases left in between. The CDR3 DNA reads as TGTGCCAGCAGGTTACGGACCGGAGGATCCTATGGCTACACCTTC. It yields the protein CASRLRTGGSYGYTF.

This chain uses TRBV6-1 with TRBJ1-2; TRBD1 matches at 8 bases. Germline CDR1 MNHNS, CDR2 SASEGT. V dropped 3 bases and J dropped 4; count of bases not matched to a gene: 7. The CDR3 consists of 15 residues. The CDR3 sequence is CASSDRGRMGYGYTF. As DNA, the CDR3 is TGTGCCAGCAGTGACAGGGGGCGGATGGGCTATGGCTACACCTTC.

The chain joins TRBV5-1 to TRBJ2-3; 7 nucleotides match TRBD1. CDR3 length: 14 amino acids. J lost 2 bases, V lost 3 bases, and 3 bases had no gene match. Germline V CDR1 and CDR2: SGHRS, YFSETQ. DNA of the CDR3: TGCGCCAGCAGCTGGGGACAGAACACAGATACGCAGTATTTT. It is translated as CASSWGQNTDTQYF. Based on the CDR3 plus reference TRBV5-1 and TRBJ2-3, the full variable domain is KAGVTQTPRYLIKTRGQQVTLSCSPISGHRSVSWYQQTPGQGLQFLFEYFSETQRNKGNFPGRFSGRQFSNSRSEMNVSTLELGDSALYLCASSWGQNTDTQYFGPGTRLTVL.

The chain uses TRBV30 and TRBJ2-7; D call uncertain. This CDR3 spans 13 amino acids. The V gene's germline CDR1 is GTSNPN and CDR2 SVGIG (reference sequence). Trimming left V 5 bases short and J 3 bases short, with 14 bases between. CDR3 amino acids: CAWDFTLGYEQYF. The CDR3, as DNA: TGTGCCTGGGACTTTACGTTAGGCTACGAGCAGTACTTC.

There are a few counts of this clone. The chain uses TRBV7-9 and TRBJ2-3; no clear D gene. CDR1 is SEHNR, CDR2 FQNEAQ, per germline (reference sequence). This CDR3 contains 11 residues. The V and J ends lost 10 bases and 6 bases respectively, with 11 bases between them. CDR3 in amino acids: CAIPLGDTQYF. CDR3 nucleotide sequence: TGTGCCATCCCCCTGGGCGATACGCAGTATTTT.

This clone was found once. V usage is TRBV7-8 and J usage is TRBJ2-3; 8 bases match TRBD2. The ends lost 4 bases at V and 6 bases at J; junction bases unmatched: 12. This CDR3 contains 16 residues. The germline CDR1 and CDR2 sequences are SGHVS and FQNEAQ. The CDR3 DNA reads as TGTGCCAGCAGCTCCTACAGTTCGGGAGGGCGGGATACGCAGTATTTT. Translating it yields CASSSYSSGGRDTQYF.

V and J are TRBV7-8 and TRBJ2-7; no clear D gene. CDR3 length: 12 residues. The V end lost 4 bases, the J end lost 6 bases, and 10 bases lay between the germline ends. Germline V lookup: CDR1 SGHVS, CDR2 FQNEAQ. The CDR3, as DNA: TGTGCCAGCAGCTCTGCGGTCTCCGAGCAGTACTTC. Protein: CASSSAVSEQYF.

The chain couples TRBV6-6 to TRBJ2-7; 9 positions match TRBD1. Trimming took 0 bases from V and 4 from J; bases not matched to a gene: 1. Germline CDR1 is MNHNY and CDR2 is SVGAGI (reference sequence). This CDR3 spans 14 amino acids. The CDR3 loop is CASSYSQGAYEQYF. The CDR3 DNA is TGTGCCAGCAGTTACTCACAGGGGGCGTACGAGCAGTACTTC.

J is TRBJ2-7 and V is TRBV5-1; 8 bases fit TRBD1. The germline gives CDR1 SGHRS, CDR2 YFSETQ. The CDR3 is 15 residues long. V trimming: 6 bases; J trimming: 0 bases; junction bases outside the gene matches: 8. This CDR3 reads CASTRDRLDSYEQYF. The DNA for the CDR3 is TGCGCCAGCACCCGGGACAGGCTGGACTCCTACGAGCAGTACTTC.

The J gene is TRBJ1-4, the V gene TRBV15; D is undetermined. Trimming stripped 0 bases from V and 4 bases from J, with 12 bases between. The CDR3 totals 16 residues. Germline CDR1 and CDR2: LNHNV and YYDKDF (reference sequence). CDR3 residues: CATSRDRGGVNEKLFF. Here the CDR3 DNA reads TGTGCCACCAGCAGAGATCGAGGCGGCGTTAATGAAAAACTGTTTTTT.

This chain links TRBV5-1 with TRBJ2-5; 10 bases align to TRBD2. CDR3 length equals 15 residues. V dropped 0 bases and J dropped 5; count of bases not matched to a gene: 4. Germline V lookup: CDR1 SGHRS, CDR2 YFSETQ. The DNA for the CDR3 is TGCGCCAGCAGCTTGGGAGCGGGAGGGTCGGAGACCCAGTACTTC. Its translation is CASSLGAGGSETQYF.

The chain recombines TRBV19 with TRBJ2-7, with D possibly being TRBD1 (6 bases). This CDR3 comprises 15 residues. Trimming took 2 bases from V and 5 from J, leaving 16 bases between them. From germline, CDR1 is LNHDA and CDR2 SQIVND (reference sequence). In nucleotides, the CDR3 is TGTGCCAGTAGTATAAGCCAGGGGAGAGGCGACGAGCAGTACTTC. Its translation is CASSISQGRGDEQYF.

The chain uses TRBV28 and TRBJ1-5, with a tentative D call TRBD1 (5 bases). Germline CDR1 reads MDHEN; CDR2 reads SYDVKM. This CDR3 region has 15 residues. Trimming cost V 3 bases and J 2 bases, with 11 bases left between them. The CDR3, as DNA: TGTGCCAGCAGTTTTTCAGGGTCAGGCAATCAGCCCCAGCATTTT. Amino acids: CASSFSGSGNQPQHF.

The chain has TRBV29-1 and TRBJ2-1, with a possible D match to TRBD2 (6 bases). The CDR3 covers 19 residues. The germline CDR1 and CDR2 sequences are SQVTM and ANQGSEA. V was clipped by 6 bases and J by 0 bases, with 27 bases between them. For the CDR3, the DNA is TGCAGCGTGCATCATTTCGAGGGCGGCGGGATGAGCTCCTACAATGAGCAGTTCTTC. This translates into CSVHHFEGGGMSSYNEQFF.

The rearrangement links TRBV10-3 to TRBJ1-2; D perhaps matches TRBD1 (5 bases). Deletions cut 3 bases from V and 10 bases from J, with 18 bases between. This CDR3 is 14 amino acids long. CDR1 and CDR2 from the germline V gene are ENHRY and SYGVKD. Here the CDR3 reads CAISDLDRKQNYTF. The CDR3 DNA follows: TGTGCCATCAGTGACTTAGACAGAAAACAGAACTACACCTTC.

This clone was recorded only once. The chain has TRBV27 and TRBJ1-2, with a tentative D call TRBD1 (6 bases). The V gene's germline CDR1 is MNHEY and CDR2 SMNVEV (reference sequence). This CDR3 region has 13 residues. Trimming cost V 5 bases and J 6 bases, with 13 bases left between them. CDR3 DNA: TGTGCCAGCAGTGAGCAGGGGCGGGATGGCTACACCTTC. Translated: CASSEQGRDGYTF.

This sequence joins TRBV5-8 and TRBJ1-3; D gene unclear. The V gene lost 4 bases and the J gene lost 0 bases, with 17 bases spanning the gap. Germline CDR1 and CDR2: SGHTS and YDEGEE. The CDR3 covers 17 residues. In DNA form, the CDR3 reads TGTGCCAGCAGCCCACTGACTTGGCTTGACTCTGGAAACACCATATATTTT. This gives the protein CASSPLTWLDSGNTIYF.

The chain is built from TRBV2 and TRBJ1-5; maybe TRBD1 (5 bases). V was pared by 5 bases and J by 0 bases, with 8 bases between. CDR3 size: 14 residues. Germline V gene sequence: CDR1 SNHLY, CDR2 FYNNEI. CDR3 DNA: TGTGCCAGCAGTTCCAGGGTTAGCAATCAGCCCCAGCATTTT. Its translation: CASSSRVSNQPQHF.

The chain recombines TRBV2 with TRBJ2-1; 14 nucleotides align to TRBD2. This CDR3 comprises 16 residues. The ends lost 5 bases at V and 7 bases at J; junction bases unmatched: 7. Germline CDR1 is SNHLY and CDR2 is FYNNEI. CDR3 loop: CASSPGTSGSSNEQFF. As DNA, the CDR3 is TGTGCCAGCAGTCCTGGGACTAGCGGGAGTTCAAATGAGCAGTTCTTC.

V and J are TRBV18 and TRBJ2-7, with TRBD1 identical over 10 bases. CDR1 KGHSH and CDR2 LQKENI come from the germline V gene. Losses at the gene ends were 5 bases for V and 4 bases for J; bases not matched to a gene: 5. This CDR3 has 14 residues. The CDR3: CASSTTGGLYEQYF. CDR3 coding DNA: TGTGCCAGCTCAACGACAGGGGGCTTGTACGAGCAGTACTTC.

The rearrangement links TRBV5-1 to TRBJ2-7; 12 bases are a match to TRBD1. This CDR3 spans 14 amino acids. The J segment lost 6 bases and the V segment lost 5 bases, leaving 6 bases of the junction unmatched. Germline V CDR1 and CDR2: SGHRS, YFSETQ. CDR3 sequence (DNA): TGCGCCAGCAGACGGGACAGGGGGCTTGGCGAGCAGTACTTC. Its protein is CASRRDRGLGEQYF.

The chain carries TRBV19 and TRBJ2-7; 8 bases are shared with TRBD1. Germline V lookup: CDR1 LNHDA, CDR2 SQIVND (reference sequence). CDR3 size: 13 residues. V trimming: 7 bases; J trimming: 4 bases; junction bases outside the gene matches: 6. In DNA, the CDR3 is TGTGCCAGTATGCGGACAGGGTCTTACGAGCAGTACTTC. It specifies CASMRTGSYEQYF.